This T cell receptor (beta chain) was identified in a study of shared clonotypes between healthy human individuals. Using immunoSEQ multiplex PCR, the repertoire was profiled, and TCRdb retains in-frame clones only, with some absent. Here the sample spans about 480,000 clones, 75% to 85% being singletons. The specimen was PBMCs. The clonotype was recovered from a woman between 40 and 50 years old in good health. Some clones in this sample may be carry-over from other donors' samples.

The CDR3, as DNA: TGCGCCAGCAGCCAGGGAGGGACCCGCGAAGAGACCCAGTACTTC. Amino acids: CASSQGGTREETQYF. V usage is TRBV5-1 and J usage is TRBJ2-5, with 7 nucleotides matching TRBD2. The CDR3 is 15 residues long. The germline V gene encodes CDR1 SGHRS and CDR2 YFSETQ. V trimming: 4 bases; J trimming: 3 bases; junction bases outside the gene matches: 9.